The rows below give T cell receptor beta chains drawn from one sample of a study of blood T cell repertoires in COVID-19. TCRdb's table, derived via immunoSEQ multiplex PCR, lists solely in-frame clones and lacks some. Altogether 350,000 to 400,000 clones are present, roughly nine tenths being singletons, with the ten largest covering 1.7%. Sequenced input: PBMCs or T cells enriched from blood (not recorded which). These receptors were obtained from a woman aged 25 to 39 who had recovered from COVID-19. Both conserved end residues are part of each CDR3. The order of the fields is D gene, V gene, J gene, clone size, CDR3 DNA, CDR3 protein. The D gene is left open where the match is weak. Clone size is stated in some rows and not others, as once, few, many or a class when expanded.

>TRBD1|TRBV28|TRBJ1-2|.
TGTGCCAGCAGTTTAAGGGGGCAGGGGGTCTATGGCTACACCTTC
CASSLRGQGVYGYTF
>.|TRBV5-1|TRBJ1-4|.
TGCGCCAGCAGCCGGGCGGAAGGGGGTGAAAAACTGTTTTTT
CASSRAEGGEKLFF
>TRBD2|TRBV7-8|TRBJ2-1|.
TGTGCCAGCAGCTTAGCCAGGTGGGAGGGCCACTACAATGAGCAGTTCTTC
CASSLARWEGHYNEQFF
>.|TRBV5-4|TRBJ2-7|.
TGTGCCAGCAGCCCCGACACAGACTCCTACGAGCAGTACTTC
CASSPDTDSYEQYF
>.|TRBV29-1|TRBJ1-2|.
TGCAGCGTTGAAGATCGGGGGAGTTACACCTTC
CSVEDRGSYTF
>TRBD1|TRBV14|TRBJ2-4|.
TGTGCCAGCAGCCAGTCGGGACAGGGGTTCGTCAAAAACATTCAGTACTTC
CASSQSGQGFVKNIQYF
>.|TRBV6-6|TRBJ1-6|.
TGTGCCAGCAACATGGGAGGGCCCCTCCACTTT
CASNMGGPLHF
>.|TRBV7-2|TRBJ1-2|.
TGTGCCAGCAGAACAAAGACAGTTAACTATGGCTACACCTTC
CASRTKTVNYGYTF
>.|TRBV19|TRBJ1-5|.
TGTGCCAGTAGACCAACAGGTTTAGGGCAGCCCCAGCATTTT
CASRPTGLGQPQHF
>TRBD1|TRBV5-1|TRBJ1-2|.
TGCGCCAGCAGCCGCGACAGGGGGCTGAACTATGGCTACACCTTC
CASSRDRGLNYGYTF
>TRBD2|TRBV14|TRBJ2-1|.
TGTGCCAGCAGCCCGCTAGCGGGAGGCTCCTACAATGAGCAGTTCTTC
CASSPLAGGSYNEQFF
>.|TRBV2|TRBJ2-7|.
TGTGCCAGCATGTCCCCTTTGGCGGCTCTGAACGAGCAGTACTTC
CASMSPLAALNEQYF
>.|TRBV27|TRBJ1-5|.
TGTGCCAGCAGTTTATCAATATTGTTTATGCAGGGAGGTCAGCCCCAGCATTTT
CASSLSILFMQGGQPQHF
>.|TRBV11-3|TRBJ2-2|.
TGTGCCAGCAGCCCTGGACTATCCGGGCCGGGGGAGCTGTTTTTT
CASSPGLSGPGELFF
>.|TRBV10-3|TRBJ1-1|.
TGTGCCATCACGACGACAGGAGGTACTGAAGCTTTCTTT
CAITTTGGTEAFF
>.|TRBV29-1|TRBJ1-2|.
TGCAGCGTCGTTGCCTCAGGCTATGGCTACACCTTC
CSVVASGYGYTF
>TRBD2|TRBV24-1|TRBJ2-2|.
TGTGCCACCAGTGATTTTAGGGGACTAGACAACACCGGGGAGCTGTTTTTT
CATSDFRGLDNTGELFF
>TRBD1|TRBV3-1/TRBV3-2|TRBJ1-5|.
TGTGCCAGCAGCCCGGGACAGCGTAATCAGCCCCAGCATTTT
CASSPGQRNQPQHF
>.|TRBV11-2|TRBJ1-3|.
TGTGCCACCCTCGGGGAACGCTCTGGAAACACCATATATTTT
CATLGERSGNTIYF
>TRBD2|TRBV10-3|TRBJ2-7|few
TGTGCCACGGGGGACTACTACCCTTTAGAGCAGTACTTC
CATGDYYPLEQYF
>TRBD1|TRBV12-3/TRBV12-4|TRBJ1-1|.
TGTGCCAGCAGGATGCGGGACAGGTATGAAGCTTTCTTT
CASRMRDRYEAFF
>.|TRBV7-9|TRBJ1-5|.
TGTGCCAGCAGCATTAGTTCTCTAGGCAATCAGCCCCAGCATTTT
CASSISSLGNQPQHF
>.|TRBV10-3|TRBJ2-1|.
TGTGCCATCAGCCGTAGCGGTACCTACAATGAGCAGTTCTTC
CAISRSGTYNEQFF
>TRBD1|TRBV6-5|TRBJ2-1|few
TGTGCCAGCATTCACACCGGGACAGGGGTCAATGAGCAGTTCTTC
CASIHTGTGVNEQFF
>TRBD2|TRBV5-1|TRBJ2-7|once
TGCGCCAGCAGCTATGGGACTAGCGGGAGGCACGAGCAGTACTTC
CASSYGTSGRHEQYF
>TRBD1|TRBV7-2|TRBJ1-1|.
TGTGCCAGCAGCATTTGGACAGGACTCACTGAAGCTTTCTTT
CASSIWTGLTEAFF
>TRBD1|TRBV7-9|TRBJ2-7|.
TGTGCCAGCAGCCAAGGGACAGGGAAAACCTACGAGCAGTACTTC
CASSQGTGKTYEQYF
>TRBD1|TRBV29-1|TRBJ1-2|.
TGCAGCGTGGGGGACAGGAACTATGGCTACACCTTC
CSVGDRNYGYTF
>.|TRBV10-3|TRBJ2-7|.
TGTGCCATCAGTGAGTCTCTAGGACTTTTAGACACTCCCTACGAGCAGTACTTC
CAISESLGLLDTPYEQYF
>TRBD1|TRBV10-3|TRBJ2-3|.
TGTGCCAACCGGGACAGTAGCACAGATACGCAGTATTTT
CANRDSSTDTQYF
>.|TRBV3-1/TRBV3-2|TRBJ1-4|.
TGTGCCAGCAGCCAGAAGGGAGGTGGCAAACTGTTTTTT
CASSQKGGGKLFF
>.|TRBV19|TRBJ2-3|.
TGTGCCTCCAGTCCCATAAGCACAGATACGCAGTATTTT
CASSPISTDTQYF
>.|TRBV4-1|TRBJ1-2|.
TGCGCCAGCAGCCCACCCACAGGTATTTGGGCCGCTAACTATGGCTACACCTTC
CASSPPTGIWAANYGYTF
>TRBD1|TRBV19|TRBJ2-3|.
TGTGCCAGTAGTATCCCCAGGACAGGGGGAACAGATACGCAGTATTTT
CASSIPRTGGTDTQYF
>TRBD1|TRBV7-9|TRBJ2-7|.
TGTGCCAGCAGCTCCAACCGGGACAGGGCATCCTACGAGCAGTACTTC
CASSSNRDRASYEQYF
>.|TRBV6-6|TRBJ2-3|.
TGTGCCAGCAGGACCCGGGATCGAGGCACAGATACGCAGTATTTT
CASRTRDRGTDTQYF
>TRBD2|TRBV5-1|TRBJ2-3|.
TGCGCCAGCAGCGGGAGACTAGCGGGGGCCATCACAGATACGCAGTATTTT
CASSGRLAGAITDTQYF
>.|TRBV20-1|TRBJ1-1|.
TGCAGTGCTAGAGTTCTAACTGAAGCTTTCTTT
CSARVLTEAFF